This T cell receptor (beta chain) is drawn from a study of cytomegalovirus exposure and HLA in healthy donors (dated by TCRdb to about 2017). Study-wide context: An earlier analysis of roughly 570 of the donors reported about 260 Gb of sequence data and about 120 million unique TCR beta sequences obtained from about 179 million T cells. About 330 gigabases of sequencing data and 70 million to 100 million unique TCR sequences made up an early release that covered around 640 HLA-typed donors. The genetic ancestry cluster associated with self-reported Caucasian donors included about 81% of the 300 to 450 genotyped donors. The study aimed to test whether signatures of past pathogen exposure could be identified by cataloging public T cell receptors. The study profiled the T cell repertoires of hundreds of subjects by immunosequencing and related them to cytomegalovirus serostatus. In addition to the first cohort of 666 subjects, a separate validation cohort of approximately 120 different subjects was used. High-throughput TCR immunosequencing, statistical association of individual TCRs with disease status, and machine learning were combined to predict cytomegalovirus infection status. To study patterns of TCR occurrence, a later analysis re-analyzed previously published TCR beta repertoires from 666 donors and added high-resolution HLA genotyping. In the later analysis, no new phenotypic data were used to find candidate immune exposures; instead, reliance was placed on TCR beta sequences and their occurrence across donors. To decide whether each TCR beta V gene segment behaved as functional or pseudogenic, an earlier analysis of fewer than 750 of the donors relied on high-throughput TCR beta sequencing. Alongside the repertoire data, information on donor age, sex, ethnicity and CMV serostatus was compiled. A later genetic analysis took genome-wide SNP genotypes for 398 of the 666 donors and used that subset as a discovery cohort. Every repertoire in the discovery cohort had been generated on one and the same sequencing platform. HLA typing covered class I and class II loci at four-digit resolution. The number of donors typed differed by locus, with 629-630 for A, B, C, DRB1 and DQB1, around 520 for DQA1, about 610 for DPA1, and around 430 for DPB1. Several DR-DQ haplotypes were handled as single units for association and clustering because linkage in the cohort was strong. On average, roughly 200,000 unique TCR beta nucleotide sequences were sequenced per donor among roughly 430 genotyped donors of the cohort, with roughly 18% of those sequences being non-productive.

CDR1 and CDR2 were assigned from the germline V gene (reference sequence) as GTSNPN and SVGIG. V loses 0 bases of germline sequence and J loses 2 bases, and the interval between the two ends is 8 bases. The CDR3 runs 15 amino acids, cysteine and phenylalanine included. Only the CDR3 part of the read is kept: 45 bases, read in frame from the first base. General conclusions and limits of the study: The study gave a list of more than 150 TCR beta chains associated with cytomegalovirus. Because HLA typing was missing for some donors at each locus, association tests included only the typed subset. In a later analysis, most CMV-associated TCR beta chains were found to appear HLA-restricted, with HLA associations seemingly driven largely by CMV exposure. Roughly uniform sequencing depth across donors was assumed in presence/absence analyses, although this assumption may not hold. In a later genetic analysis, fewer N-insertions in productive TCRs were reported among donors in an Asian-associated ancestry cluster than the roughly 670-donor mean. At a false discovery rate of 0.05, a later analysis linked some 18,000 TCR beta sequences to specific HLA alleles. A later analysis found that TCR association rates varied across HLA loci, with DRB1 alleles showing the most associated TCRs and HLA-C alleles the fewest. A further reported finding was that TCR beta sequences accurately predicted the HLA-A and HLA-B alleles for most subjects in the first cohort. Correlated functional status among segregating V segments might reflect linkage disequilibrium, but an unknown experimental factor could not be ruled out. Assigning TCR associations to individual alleles was difficult when HLA alleles, especially DR and DQ, strongly co-occurred. It was suggested by the authors that the approach could potentially be generalized to other disease states and immunological phenotypes. The only immune exposure information available for the cohort was CMV serostatus. Across donors, most TCR sequences were observed very rarely, whereas some public TCRs were present in many individuals. A cluster of highly shared sequence variants was judged likely to represent a technical artifact of the sequencing pipeline. Broadly in line with IMGT annotations, most TCR beta V segments showed up in productive rearrangements about 87% or about 30% of the time in an earlier analysis of around 600 of the donors. An association between a missense DCLRE1C variant and V-gene and J-gene trimming of TCR beta chains was found in a later genetic analysis and replicated in an independent cohort. Because counts were too low, some 17 rarely observed V segments, including chromosome 9 orphons, were excluded from the earlier analysis of 587 of the donors. Compared with equally common non-associated chains, HLA-associated TCR beta chains in a later analysis were more clonally expanded and had lower generation probabilities. In this cohort, only TCR beta chains were sequenced, and detectable features were limited by the absence of alpha or paired-chain data. In vitro tests confirmed that a few of the cytomegalovirus-associated TCR beta chains recognize cytomegalovirus antigens. According to a later analysis, parvovirus B19, influenza, CMV and Epstein-Barr virus appeared linked to several top co-occurrence clusters. The classifier was reported to diagnose cytomegalovirus status with high specificity and sensitivity in both the original and validation cohorts. The 87-base-pair reads could not distinguish some IMGT-functional V segments, including TRBV6-2 and TRBV6-3, so those segments were excluded.

This clone was picked up a small number of times. Its antigen specificity is not known. Nothing much larger sits one base from this clone, and base qualities are not available. Library preparation was by the immunoSEQ multiplex PCR assay. For the multiplex PCR, a mixture combining 60 forward primers for TCR Vbeta segments and 13 reverse primers for TCR Jbeta segments was used. Amplification of the CDR3 region of rearranged TCR beta genes was performed with a multiplex PCR assay on genomic DNA. On the Illumina HiSeq System, the amplified TCR beta libraries were sequenced as 87-base-pair reads. From the authors' description of their analysis: A later analysis tallied about 77 million unique TCR beta chains across the 666 repertoires, and about 10 million of those chains were shared by two or more donors. A nearest-neighbor algorithm error-corrected the raw reads and collapsed the reads into unique sequences, merging closely related sequences to remove PCR and sequencing errors. CDR3 sequences were aligned to IMGT reference sequences to assign V, D and J gene segments. For a sequence to be retained, a match of at least six nucleotides was required to both a V gene segment and a J gene segment. Rearrangements were classified as productive when the CDR3 lacked stop codons and remained in frame with V and J, and all other rearrangements were classified as non-productive. Following IMGT convention, CDR3 was defined as the stretch from the second conserved V-encoded cysteine up to the conserved J-encoded phenylalanine. Sequences without an unambiguous match to a single V gene segment were excluded from the earlier analysis of a few hundred of the donors. In an earlier analysis of approximately 590 of the donors, a V segment was called functional when productive rearrangements were above 56.7%, and segregating when the standard deviation between donors exceeded 5%. A statistical classification framework was built to diagnose cytomegalovirus status from the catalog of TCR beta chain sequences. V and J gene assignment, in a later analysis, came from comparing TCR nucleotide sequences with IMGT/GENE-DB human TR gene sequences. Using the TCRdist pipeline, a later analysis assigned CDR3 sequences along with most-parsimonious VDJ recombination scenarios. In a later analysis, each TCR beta chain was defined by its CDR3 amino acid sequence together with its V-gene family, and reads lacking a unique V-gene family were excluded. In a later analysis, 550 to 650 highly shared, low-generation-probability nucleotide sequences were removed to address suspected cross-contamination and a sequencing artifact. A later analysis calculated a clonal expansion index for each public chain from normalized within-repertoire ranks of inferred template counts. Generation probabilities in a later analysis came from a VDJ recombination model fitted to out-of-frame rearrangements, and those results were checked against IGoR. Hypergeometric tests were used in a later analysis to score TCR-TCR, TCR-HLA and TCR-CMV co-occurrence, with a repertoire-size bias correction applied to the TCR pairs. In a later analysis, false discovery rates were estimated by permuting HLA or CMV assignments 20 times. In a later analysis, co-occurring TCRs were grouped using DBSCAN, with TCRdist sequence similarity added in when clustering inside HLA-allele-positive subsets. For co-occurrence clustering, repertoires with fewer than 30,000 or more than 120,000 public chains were excluded, along with several repertoires with anomalous nucleotide sharing. The immuneACCESS repertoire file appears here via TCRdb, limited to in-frame rearrangements. These files lack a portion of the clones; in checked studies, under half of the deficit traces to unresolved V genes, and the cause of the others is not known. That table gives V, J and clone size, and the DNA gave D and trimming. The sample records about 130,000 clones, over 9.5% of which are singletons. 4% to 5% of the sample rests with the top ten.

In total, around 600 healthy bone marrow donors made up the cohort. All cohort members were sampled while nominally healthy, although unrecorded immune exposures were likely present. The donor was CMV seropositive and belonged to the group of 250 to 300 seropositive cohort members. A peripheral blood sample was provided by each donor, and peripheral blood mononuclear cells were used for TCR beta sequencing. Genomic DNA extraction from the blood cell samples was performed with the Qiagen DNeasy Blood Extraction Kit. The sample comprised PBMCs. This TCR came from a woman between 18 and 29 years old in good health and CMV-seropositive. The chain is made from TRBV30 and TRBJ2-6; too little of a D gene remains to name it. CDR3 region: CAWSVRTAGANVLTF. The DNA sequence is TGTGCCTGGAGTGTACGAACAGCTGGGGCCAACGTCCTGACTTTC.